This T cell receptor beta chain comes out of a study of CD8+ T cells in alopecia areata. Study-level results: Alopecia totalis/universalis scalp especially showed more expanded CD8+ clones than normal scalp. Resident alphabeta T-cell populations of normal skin are likewise subject to sequencing in scalp samples.

The CDR3 is 11 residues long. Germline V gene data show CDR1 as GTSNPN and CDR2 as SVGIG (reference sequence). Trimming removed 4 bases from V and 6 bases from J, with 9 bases in between. Researchers picked out CD4+ and CD8+ T cells from PBMCs by sorting. Extracted RNA was reverse transcribed, and the resulting cDNA served as sequencing template. Sequenced by immunoSEQ multiplex PCR; TCRdb stores in-frame clones only, minus some. In the table there are some 200,000 clones, roughly three fifths of which are singletons. As regards this clone: The antigen remains unidentified.

This chain joins TRBV30 and TRBJ1-1; D gene ambiguous. The sequencing input was CD8+ T cells sorted from blood. The TCR comes from a human donor in good health. The CDR3 nucleotides read TGTGCCTGGAAAGACGCGGCTGAAGCTTTCTTT. As protein: CAWKDAAEAFF.